These 23 T cell receptor beta chains originate from one sample sequenced in a study of immune evolution from preneoplasia to lung adenocarcinoma (dated by TCRdb to the early 2020s). The protocol used for the library was the immunoSEQ multiplex PCR assay. Entries here come from immuneACCESS through TCRdb and include only in-frame sequences with V and J called. Some clones fail to appear in such tables; in the studies checked, an unresolved V gene covers under half of the shortfall, and the cause of the remainder is unknown. Present in this sample are thousands of clones, roughly two fifths of which were seen just once. Clones ranked in the top ten supply 19% of the sample. The sample was FFPE adjacent normal lung tissue. Source of these receptors: a person between 55 and 80 years old with lung adenocarcinoma.

This chain links TRBV2 with TRBJ1-5; D gene uncertain. Germline V lookup: CDR1 SNHLY, CDR2 FYNNEI. This CDR3 is 17 amino acids long. The ends were cut back, 3 bases at V and 0 bases at J, with 15 bases in the middle. The CDR3 loop reads CASSERWSITSNQPQHF. The CDR3 DNA reads TGTGCCAGCAGTGAGCGTTGGAGTATTACTAGCAATCAGCCCCAGCATTTT.

A few counts support this clone. One end of the junction is discordant with germline, which a read error may explain. The gene calls are TRBV14 and TRBJ2-1, with 9 bases fitting TRBD2. CDR3 length: 15 amino acids. Germline loops: CDR1 SGHDN, CDR2 FVKESK. In nucleotides, the CDR3 is TGTGCCAGCAGGCAAGCTAGCGGGGCCTACAATGAGCAGTTCTTC. It specifies CASRQASGAYNEQFF. The entire variable domain, with the rest obtained from reference TRBV14 and TRBJ2-1, is as follows: EAGVTQFPSHSVIEKGQTVTLRCDPISGHDNLYWYRRVMGKEIKFLLHFVKESKQDESGMPNNRFLAERTGGTYSTLKVQPAELEDSGVYFCASRQASGAYNEQFFGPGTRLTVL.

By share, this clone counts as large. The chain joins TRBV19 to TRBJ2-3, with TRBD2 matching over 13 bases. The germline V gene has CDR1 LNHDA and CDR2 SQIVND (reference sequence). The CDR3 extends over 16 amino acids. Germline trimming cut 7 bases from V and 2 bases from J; bases unmatched to any gene: 6. The CDR3 is CASTRTSGGFTDTQYF. The CDR3 nucleotides read TGTGCCAGTACCCGGACTAGCGGGGGTTTCACAGATACGCAGTATTTT.

The chain employs TRBV4-1 and TRBJ1-6, with a weak D call TRBD1 (5 bases). CDR1 and CDR2 from the germline V gene are MGHRA and YSYEKL. This CDR3 comprises 16 residues. The V end was cut by 0 bases, the J end by 9 bases, with 15 bases between. This CDR3 reads CASSQDRVRLGSPLHF. Written as DNA, the CDR3 is TGCGCCAGCAGCCAAGACAGGGTACGACTTGGTTCACCCCTCCACTTT.

The chain has TRBV5-1 and TRBJ2-2; D might be TRBD2 (5 bases). The CDR3 consists of 15 residues. Germline lookup yields CDR1 SGHRS and CDR2 YFSETQ. V was clipped by 5 bases and J by 4 bases, with 15 bases between them. CDR3 loop: CASRTQTRGTGELFF. For the CDR3, the DNA is TGCGCCAGCAGAACCCAGACCCGGGGCACCGGGGAGCTGTTTTTT.

This clone is judged large (0.1 to 1%). The genes are TRBV20-1 and TRBJ1-2; D call uncertain. CDR1 and CDR2 (germline): DFQATT, SNEGSKA (reference sequence). CDR3 size: 11 residues. Here the CDR3 reads CRTGANYGYTF. CDR3 sequence (DNA): TGCAGAACTGGAGCTAACTATGGCTACACCTTC.

This clone was seen more than once but under ten times. The chain joins TRBV7-9 to TRBJ2-1, with 9 bases aligning to TRBD1. V lost 3 bases and J lost 8; bases outside the gene matches: 8. The CDR3 spans 15 residues. Looked up from germline, CDR1 is SEHNR and CDR2 is FQNEAQ (reference sequence). The CDR3 protein is CASSFRQGVFDEQFF. CDR3 nucleotides: TGTGCCAGCAGCTTTCGACAGGGGGTTTTCGATGAGCAGTTCTTC.

The chain couples TRBV7-3 to TRBJ2-1, with 10 bases aligning to TRBD2. V gave up 5 bases and J gave up 6 bases; unmatched junction bases: 7. This CDR3 is 15 amino acids long. Germline V lookup: CDR1 SGHTA, CDR2 FQGTGA. Here the CDR3 reads CASSPMGLATNEQFF. CDR3 nucleotide sequence: TGTGCCAGCAGCCCCATGGGACTAGCGACCAATGAGCAGTTCTTC.

This clone was seen just once. The V call is TRBV7-9, the J call TRBJ2-1; D could derive from TRBD1 or TRBD2 (5 bases each). CDR1 is SEHNR and CDR2 is FQNEAQ in the germline V gene (reference sequence). The ends were cut back, 4 bases at V and 7 bases at J, with 14 bases in the middle. CDR3 length: 14 residues. DNA of the CDR3: TGTGCCAGCAGCTCCGGGACCTTGGGGAATGAGCAGTTCTTC. Protein product: CASSSGTLGNEQFF.

By share, this clone counts as large. CDR3 amino acids: CASTGTSPYEQYF. The CDR3 nucleotides read TGTGCCTCAACCGGGACTAGCCCCTACGAGCAGTACTTC. V is TRBV30 and J is TRBJ2-7; TRBD2 aligns across 9 bases. The trim removed 7 bases at V and 2 bases at J, leaving 6 bases unmatched. CDR3 size: 13 residues. The germline gives CDR1 GTSNPN, CDR2 SVGIG (reference sequence).

V is TRBV5-1 and J is TRBJ2-1; D is perhaps TRBD1 (5 bases). Trimming cost V 5 bases and J 4 bases, with 10 bases left between them. The CDR3 totals 13 residues. CDR1 is SGHRS, CDR2 YFSETQ, per germline. The CDR3 coding sequence is TGCGCCAGCAGTTTACAGGATTACAATGAGCAGTTCTTC. It codes for CASSLQDYNEQFF.

The J gene is TRBJ1-1, the V gene TRBV11-3, with D possibly matching TRBD1 (6 bases). The germline gives CDR1 SGHNT, CDR2 YENEEA. The CDR3 has 14 residues. Trimming left V 2 bases short and J 0 bases short, with 7 bases between. This CDR3 is CASSLQGMNTEAFF. In DNA form, the CDR3 reads TGTGCCAGCAGCTTACAGGGGATGAACACTGAAGCTTTCTTT.

In this sample, this clone is hyperexpanded. The chain couples TRBV9 to TRBJ1-1; 7 bases match TRBD1. V shed 6 bases, J shed 4 bases, and the junction held 3 bases outside the gene matches. The CDR3 has 12 amino acids. CDR1 SGDLS and CDR2 YYNGEE come from the germline V gene. CDR3 nucleotide sequence: TGTGCCAGCACAGGGGGGAGCACTGAAGCTTTCTTT. Translating it yields CASTGGSTEAFF.

The rearrangement links TRBV14 to TRBJ2-3, with no clear D. Germline values: CDR1 SGHDN, CDR2 FVKESK. V lost 4 bases and J 6 bases, leaving 14 bases between the germline ends. The CDR3 sequence is 14 residues long. The CDR3 sequence: CASSLNLIWDTQYF. The CDR3 DNA reads TGTGCCAGCAGCCTCAACCTGATTTGGGATACGCAGTATTTT.

This clone was recorded once. The CDR3 DNA reads TGTGCCAGCAGCTTAGAATTAACTAGCGGGCTCAATGAGCAGTTCTTC. It codes for CASSLELTSGLNEQFF. This chain links TRBV7-3 with TRBJ2-1, with TRBD2 identical over 9 bases. After removal of 2 bases from V and 6 bases from J, the junction contained 8 bases not matched to a gene. The germline CDR1 and CDR2 sequences are SGHTA and FQGTGA. This CDR3 spans 16 amino acids.

The rearrangement uses TRBV20-1 and TRBJ2-2, with unresolved D. The germline CDR1 and CDR2 sequences are DFQATT and SNEGSKA (reference sequence). V was trimmed by 6 bases and J by 5 bases, leaving 7 bases between them. This CDR3 spans 11 amino acids. The DNA for the CDR3 is TGCAGTGCGATGGGGACCGGGGAGCTGTTTTTT. Translation: CSAMGTGELFF.

This clone has just one count. V is TRBV7-2 and J is TRBJ2-1; weak D call: TRBD2 (6 bases). Germline V CDR1 and CDR2: SGHTA, FQGNSA. The CDR3 totals 15 residues. Trimming took off 5 bases at V and 6 bases at J, with 17 bases between the two ends. The CDR3 DNA follows: TGTGCCAGCAGCGGTGCGTTAGGTAGCGGCAATGAGCAGTTCTTC. This sequence encodes CASSGALGSGNEQFF.

This rearrangement joins TRBV4-1 to TRBJ2-7, with D possibly matching TRBD2 (5 bases). From germline, CDR1 is MGHRA and CDR2 YSYEKL. The CDR3 is 13 amino acids. V dropped 1 base and J dropped 2 bases, with 6 bases sitting between them. The CDR3 nucleotides read TGCGCCAGCAGCCAAGTCGGGGCCTACGAGCAGTACTTC. Translation gives CASSQVGAYEQYF.

Points on this clone: This sample also contains other DNA sequences that code for the same CDR3. The V call is TRBV5-1, the J call TRBJ2-1, with 10 bases that match TRBD1. The CDR3 sequence is 15 residues long. J gave up 7 bases and V 3 bases, and 7 bases lay outside the gene matches. Germline assignment: CDR1 SGHRS and CDR2 YFSETQ. The CDR3 sequence: CASSSGTGVGNEQFF. The DNA for the CDR3 is TGCGCCAGCAGCTCCGGGACAGGGGTAGGTAATGAGCAGTTCTTC.

The chain is built from TRBV4-2 and TRBJ2-7; D gene ambiguous. Per the germline V gene, CDR1 is LGHNA and CDR2 is YNFKEQ. V was pared by 1 base and J by 2 bases, with 15 bases between. The CDR3 is 16 amino acids. In nucleotides, the CDR3 is TGTGCCAGCAGCCAAGTTTCTTATACCACCCCCTACGAGCAGTACTTC. Its protein product is CASSQVSYTTPYEQYF.

The CDR3 loop is CASSTQGRAFF. The CDR3 DNA follows: TGTGCCAGCAGCACACAGGGGAGGGCTTTCTTT. The chain joins TRBV9 to TRBJ1-1; 7 positions match TRBD1. Germline trimming cut 4 bases from V and 11 bases from J; bases unmatched to any gene: 5. The CDR3 is 11 residues long. Per germline, CDR1 SGDLS and CDR2 YYNGEE.

This chain links TRBV12-5 with TRBJ1-3; 9 positions match TRBD1. CDR1 and CDR2 (germline): LGHNT, FRNRAP. The V gene end was trimmed by 10 bases and the J gene end by 4 bases; junction bases not matched to a gene: 2. This CDR3 has 12 residues. The CDR3 here is CATGQGGNTIYF. CDR3 coding DNA: TGTGCTACGGGACAGGGAGGAAACACCATATATTTT. The whole variable domain, filled in from reference TRBV12-5 and TRBJ1-3, reads DARVTQTPRHKVTEMGQEVTMRCQPILGHNTVFWYRQTMMQGLELLAYFRNRAPLDDSGMPKDRFSAEMPDATLATLKIQPSEPRDSAVYFCATGQGGNTIYFGEGSWLTVV.

This clone was seen only once. The V gene is TRBV7-3, the J gene TRBJ2-2, with 7 bases matching TRBD1. CDR1 is SGHTA, CDR2 FQGTGA, per germline. The CDR3 sequence is 13 residues long. Trimming cost V 5 bases and J 11 bases; bases outside gene matches: 8. The CDR3 sequence is CASSRGQSGELFF. CDR3 sequence (DNA): TGTGCCAGCAGCAGGGGACAGTCGGGAGAGCTGTTTTTT.